The rows below give T cell receptor beta chains drawn from one sample of a study of cytomegalovirus exposure and HLA in healthy donors. The repertoire was sequenced with immunoSEQ multiplex PCR; TCRdb's copy has only in-frame clones and lacks some. The table records more than 130,000 clones, roughly 79% of them present only once. The specimen sequenced was PBMCs. All receptors come from a male donor in good health and CMV-seronegative. The CDR3 runs from the conserved cysteine through the conserved F or W. A D gene is named only where the DNA matches it firmly. Clone size is shown for a subset of rows, as once, few, many or a class of expanded clone.

V gene,clone size,D gene,J gene,CDR3 protein,CDR3 DNA
TRBV9,NA,NA,TRBJ1-3,CASSGGATGNTIYF,TGTGCCAGCAGCGGCGGGGCCACTGGAAACACCATATATTTT
TRBV10-3,NA,NA,TRBJ1-2,CAISESSNYGYTF,TGTGCCATCAGTGAATCTTCTAACTATGGCTACACCTTC
TRBV19,NA,TRBD2,TRBJ2-3,CASRSGGDSTDTQYF,TGTGCCAGTAGATCGGGGGGGGATAGCACAGATACGCAGTATTTT
TRBV6-1,once,NA,TRBJ2-5,CASSEGPVRGTQYF,TGTGCCAGCAGTGAAGGTCCTGTTCGGGGGACCCAGTACTTC
TRBV6-1,few,NA,TRBJ2-1,CASSSREQFF,TGTGCCAGCAGTTCGAGAGAGCAGTTCTTC
TRBV7-2,NA,TRBD1,TRBJ1-1,CASRVQGATEAFF,TGTGCCAGCAGAGTTCAGGGGGCCACTGAAGCTTTCTTT
TRBV7-2,NA,NA,TRBJ1-5,CASSFRGRGQPQHF,NA
TRBV14,NA,NA,TRBJ1-3,CASSQDLGIGGGNTIYF,TGTGCCAGCAGCCAAGATCTTGGAATAGGGGGAGGAAACACCATATATTTT
TRBV2,NA,TRBD1,TRBJ1-5,CASSADRGGGNQPQHF,TGTGCCAGCAGTGCCGACAGGGGAGGGGGCAATCAGCCCCAGCATTTT
TRBV4-2,NA,TRBD1,TRBJ2-7,CASSQDRGTYEQYF,TGTGCCAGCAGCCAGGACAGGGGTACCTACGAGCAGTACTTC
TRBV7-8,NA,TRBD1,TRBJ1-5,CASSQTGASNQPQHF,TGTGCCAGCAGCCAGACAGGGGCTAGCAATCAGCCCCAGCATTTT
TRBV11-3,NA,TRBD1,TRBJ2-1,CASSLGQGTNEQFF,TGTGCCAGCAGCCTGGGACAGGGAACCAATGAGCAGTTCTTC
TRBV19,few,TRBD1,TRBJ2-3,CASRTGLDTQYF,TGTGCCAGTAGGACAGGGCTAGATACGCAGTATTTT
TRBV19,NA,TRBD1,TRBJ2-7,CASSLSGQSYEQYF,TGTGCCAGTTCCCTTTCGGGACAGTCCTACGAGCAGTACTTC
TRBV9,NA,NA,TRBJ2-5,CASSVGLQGGQQETQYF,TGTGCCAGCAGCGTAGGCCTTCAAGGCGGACAGCAAGAGACCCAGTACTTC
TRBV6-5,NA,NA,TRBJ2-7,CASSYSFSGLGYEQYF,TGTGCCAGCAGTTACTCGTTCTCCGGTCTCGGTTACGAGCAGTACTTC
TRBV9,few,TRBD1,TRBJ1-1,CASSEDRVNTEAFF,TGTGCCAGCAGCGAGGACAGGGTGAACACTGAAGCTTTCTTT
TRBV5-6,NA,NA,TRBJ2-6,CASSIVGPSGANVLTF,TGTGCCAGCAGCATAGTGGGCCCCTCTGGGGCCAACGTCCTGACTTTC
TRBV2,NA,NA,TRBJ2-7,CASRATNPSYEQYF,TGTGCCAGCAGAGCAACCAACCCCTCCTACGAGCAGTACTTC
TRBV10-3,NA,NA,TRBJ1-2,CAISLRRQENYGYTF,TGTGCCATCAGCTTGCGGCGACAGGAAAACTATGGCTACACCTTC
TRBV6-6,NA,NA,TRBJ1-2,CASSQTGSLYGYTF,TGTGCCAGCAGTCAAACCGGGTCCCTCTATGGCTACACCTTC
TRBV27,once,TRBD2,TRBJ2-1,CASSYPAGGQLNEQFF,TGTGCCAGCAGTTATCCAGCGGGAGGGCAACTTAATGAGCAGTTCTTC
TRBV6-6,NA,NA,TRBJ2-7,CASSSSQIYEQYF,TGTGCCAGCAGTTCTAGTCAGATCTACGAGCAGTACTTC
TRBV7-2,NA,TRBD2,TRBJ2-3,CASSLRAGGPRDTQYF,TGTGCCAGCAGCTTGCGAGCGGGGGGGCCTAGAGATACGCAGTATTTT
TRBV27,NA,NA,TRBJ2-7,CASSDTTGYEQYF,TGTGCCAGCAGTGACACGACCGGCTACGAGCAGTACTTC
TRBV4-1,NA,NA,TRBJ1-1,CASSQDRNRGAFF,TGCGCCAGCAGCCAAGATAGAAACCGGGGGGCTTTCTTT
TRBV7-9,NA,NA,TRBJ1-1,CASSLEGFGFGNTEAFF,TGTGCCAGCAGCTTAGAGGGGTTTGGTTTCGGAAACACTGAAGCTTTCTTT
TRBV30,NA,TRBD1,TRBJ2-7,CAWSEKGTGGLSTYEQYF,TGTGCCTGGAGTGAAAAAGGGACAGGGGGACTATCAACCTACGAGCAGTACTTC
TRBV6-5,once,NA,TRBJ1-1,CASSTSTGNTEAFF,TGTGCCAGCAGCACCTCAACAGGGAACACTGAAGCTTTCTTT
TRBV6-5,few,NA,TRBJ2-5,CASSSTVQETQYF,TGTGCCAGCAGTTCGACAGTCCAAGAGACCCAGTACTTC
TRBV7-3,NA,NA,TRBJ1-1,CASSYQTTVKAEAFF,TGTGCCAGCAGCTACCAGACGACAGTGAAGGCTGAAGCTTTCTTT
TRBV9,NA,TRBD1,TRBJ1-1,CASSLRALPGGDGMNTEAFF,TGTGCCAGCAGCCTTAGGGCGCTCCCAGGGGGCGATGGTATGAACACTGAAGCTTTCTTT
TRBV11-2,once,NA,TRBJ2-2,CASSRQGLTGELFF,TGTGCCAGCAGCCGGCAGGGACTCACCGGGGAGCTGTTTTTT
TRBV6-5,NA,NA,TRBJ1-1,CASSPDRHTEAFF,TGTGCCAGCAGCCCGGACAGACACACTGAAGCTTTCTTT
TRBV9,NA,NA,TRBJ2-2,CASSVEWGGPNTGELFF,TGTGCCAGCAGCGTAGAATGGGGGGGGCCGAACACCGGGGAGCTGTTTTTT
TRBV5-1,few,TRBD1,TRBJ1-1,CASSPRQGDTEAFF,TGCGCCAGCAGCCCCCGACAGGGAGACACTGAAGCTTTCTTT
TRBV2,NA,NA,TRBJ1-4,CASTSTGIANEKLFF,TGTGCCAGCACCTCGACCGGGATAGCTAATGAAAAACTGTTTTTT
TRBV7-9,once,NA,TRBJ1-1,CASSLGEGGTEAFF,TGTGCCAGCAGCTTAGGAGAGGGTGGAACTGAAGCTTTCTTT
TRBV30,NA,NA,TRBJ1-1,CAWSSGEAFF,TGTGCCTGGAGTTCAGGTGAAGCTTTCTTT
TRBV19,once,NA,TRBJ2-3,CASRIADTQYF,TGTGCCAGTAGAATCGCAGATACGCAGTATTTT